This T cell receptor (beta chain) comes out of a study of T cells after yellow fever vaccination. Via MiXCR, TCRdb re-called the 5' RACE reads, giving one row per CDR3 protein. The top ten hold 15% to 20% of the sample, which has 250,000 to 400,000 distinct CDR3 sequences, approximately 4% seen once. Broader study findings: The booster response re-showed most primary clones: approximately 95% CD4, around 87% CD8. Clonotype sharing between CD4 and CD8 compartments was small. Weaker, the secondary response had a peak occurring faster, on day 5 versus 15.

This clonotype showed up just a few times. Its matching antigen is unknown. V lost 3 bases and J 2 bases, leaving 10 bases between the germline ends. The CDR3 is 13 residues long. The germline gives CDR1 GTSNPN, CDR2 SVGIG (reference sequence). This sequence joins TRBV30 and TRBJ2-5; D unclear. The source of this sequence is a man between 18 and 35 years old who received the YFV17D yellow fever vaccine. Sequences were derived from PBMCs, sampled 15 days after the yellow fever booster vaccination. Written as DNA, the CDR3 is TGTGCCTGGAGCCAGGAAACTCAAGAGACCCAGTACTTC. It is translated as CAWSQETQETQYF.